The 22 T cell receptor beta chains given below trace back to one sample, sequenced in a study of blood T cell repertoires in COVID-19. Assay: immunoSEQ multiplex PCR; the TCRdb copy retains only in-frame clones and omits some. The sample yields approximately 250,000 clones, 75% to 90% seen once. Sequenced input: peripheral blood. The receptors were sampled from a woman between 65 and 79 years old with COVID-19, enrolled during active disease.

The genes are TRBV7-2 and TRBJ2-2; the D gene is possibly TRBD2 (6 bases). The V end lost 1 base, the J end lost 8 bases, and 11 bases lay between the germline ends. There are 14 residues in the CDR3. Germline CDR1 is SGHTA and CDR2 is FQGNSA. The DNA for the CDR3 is TGTGCCAGCAGCTTAGGCGGGGATGGGGGGGAGCTGTTTTTT. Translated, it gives CASSLGGDGGELFF.

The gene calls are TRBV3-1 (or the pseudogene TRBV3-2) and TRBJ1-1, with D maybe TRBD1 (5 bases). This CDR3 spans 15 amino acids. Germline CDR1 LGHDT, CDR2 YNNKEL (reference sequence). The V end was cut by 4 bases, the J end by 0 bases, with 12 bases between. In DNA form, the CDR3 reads TGTGCCAGCAGCCTAGGGGCAGGGCTGAACACTGAAGCTTTCTTT. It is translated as CASSLGAGLNTEAFF.

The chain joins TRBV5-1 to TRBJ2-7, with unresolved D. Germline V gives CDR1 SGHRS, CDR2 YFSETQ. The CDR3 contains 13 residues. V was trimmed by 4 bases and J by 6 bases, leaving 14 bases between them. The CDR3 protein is CASSALPYGEQYF. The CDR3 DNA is TGCGCCAGCAGCGCACTCCCTTACGGCGAGCAGTACTTC.

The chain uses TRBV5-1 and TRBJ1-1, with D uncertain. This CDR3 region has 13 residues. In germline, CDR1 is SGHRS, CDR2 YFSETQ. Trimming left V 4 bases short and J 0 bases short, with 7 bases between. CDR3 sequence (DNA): TGCGCCAGCAGCGCCTACCTGAACACTGAAGCTTTCTTT. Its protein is CASSAYLNTEAFF.

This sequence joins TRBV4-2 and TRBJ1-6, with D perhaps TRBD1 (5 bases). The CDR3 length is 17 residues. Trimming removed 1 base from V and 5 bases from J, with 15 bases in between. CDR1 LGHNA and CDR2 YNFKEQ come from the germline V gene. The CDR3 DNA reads TGTGCCAGCAGCCAAGTTGCCGGGACTGCAGATAATTCACCCCTCCACTTT. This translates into CASSQVAGTADNSPLHF.

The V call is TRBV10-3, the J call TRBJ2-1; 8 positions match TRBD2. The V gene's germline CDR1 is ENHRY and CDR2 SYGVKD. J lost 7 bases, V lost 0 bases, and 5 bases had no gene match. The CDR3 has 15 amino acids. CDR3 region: CAISESVAGSNEQFF. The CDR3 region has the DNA TGTGCCATCAGTGAGTCGGTAGCGGGGAGTAATGAGCAGTTCTTC.

CDR3 nucleotide sequence: TGTGCCACCAGTGACCCCGCTGGAGGGACCTCCAATGAGCAGTTCTTC. Its protein is CATSDPAGGTSNEQFF. The chain links TRBV24-1 to TRBJ2-1; a possible D gene is TRBD2 (6 bases). V was trimmed by 4 bases and J by 6 bases, leaving 18 bases between them. The length of the CDR3 is 16 residues. Looked up from germline, CDR1 is KGHDR and CDR2 is SFDVKD.

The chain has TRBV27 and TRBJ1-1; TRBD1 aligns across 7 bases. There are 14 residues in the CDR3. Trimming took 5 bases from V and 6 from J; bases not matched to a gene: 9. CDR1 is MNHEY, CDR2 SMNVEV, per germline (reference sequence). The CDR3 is CASSLTGEIPEAFF. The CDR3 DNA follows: TGTGCCAGCAGTCTCACAGGGGAAATCCCTGAAGCTTTCTTT.

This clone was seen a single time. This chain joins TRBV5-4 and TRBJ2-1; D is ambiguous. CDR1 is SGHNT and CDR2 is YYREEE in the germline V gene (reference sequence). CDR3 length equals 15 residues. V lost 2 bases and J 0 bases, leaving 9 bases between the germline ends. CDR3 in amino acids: CASSFGSGSYNEQFF. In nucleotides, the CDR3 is TGTGCCAGCAGCTTTGGGTCGGGCTCCTACAATGAGCAGTTCTTC.

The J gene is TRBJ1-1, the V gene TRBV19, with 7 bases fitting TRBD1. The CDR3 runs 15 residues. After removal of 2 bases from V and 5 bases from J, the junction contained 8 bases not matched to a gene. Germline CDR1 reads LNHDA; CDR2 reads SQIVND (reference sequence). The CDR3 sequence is CASSITGRGDTEAFF. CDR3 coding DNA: TGTGCCAGTAGTATAACCGGCAGGGGGGATACTGAAGCTTTCTTT.

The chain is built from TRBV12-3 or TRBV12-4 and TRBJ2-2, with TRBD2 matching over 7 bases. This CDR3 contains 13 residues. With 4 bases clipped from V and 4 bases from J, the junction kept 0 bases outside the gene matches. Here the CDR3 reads CASSWGGTGELFF. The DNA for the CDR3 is TGTGCCAGCAGTTGGGGGGGCACCGGGGAGCTGTTTTTT.

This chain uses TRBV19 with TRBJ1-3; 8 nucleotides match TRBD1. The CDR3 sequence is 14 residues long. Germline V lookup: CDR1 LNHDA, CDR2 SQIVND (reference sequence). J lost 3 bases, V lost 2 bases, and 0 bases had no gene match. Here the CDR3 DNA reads TGTGCCAGTAGTATAACAGGGGGTGGAAACACCATATATTTT. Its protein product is CASSITGGGNTIYF. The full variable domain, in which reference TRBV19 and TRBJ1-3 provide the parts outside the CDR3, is DGGITQSPKYLFRKEGQNVTLSCEQNLNHDAMYWYRQDPGQGLRLIYYSQIVNDFQKGDIAEGYSVSREKKESFPLTVTSAQKNPTAFYLCASSITGGGNTIYFGEGSWLTVV.

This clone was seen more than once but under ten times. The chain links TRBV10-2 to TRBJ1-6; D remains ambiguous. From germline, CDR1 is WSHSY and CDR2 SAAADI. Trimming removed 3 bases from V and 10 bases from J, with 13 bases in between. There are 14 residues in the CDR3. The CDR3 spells CASSENSYQSPLHF. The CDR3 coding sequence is TGCGCCAGCAGTGAAAACAGCTACCAATCACCCCTCCACTTT.

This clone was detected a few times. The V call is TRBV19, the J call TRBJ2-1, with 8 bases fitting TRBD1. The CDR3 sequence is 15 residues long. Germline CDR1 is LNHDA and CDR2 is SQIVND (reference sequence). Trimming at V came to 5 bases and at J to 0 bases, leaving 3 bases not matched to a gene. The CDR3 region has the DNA TGTGCCAGTAGTGAAACAGGGGGCTCCTACAATGAGCAGTTCTTC. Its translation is CASSETGGSYNEQFF.

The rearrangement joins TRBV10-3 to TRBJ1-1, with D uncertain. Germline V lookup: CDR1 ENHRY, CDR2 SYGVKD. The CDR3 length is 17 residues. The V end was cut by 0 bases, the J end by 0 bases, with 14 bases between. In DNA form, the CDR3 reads TGTGCCATCAGTGAGTCGATGGCAGGCGTGATGAACACTGAAGCTTTCTTT. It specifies CAISESMAGVMNTEAFF.

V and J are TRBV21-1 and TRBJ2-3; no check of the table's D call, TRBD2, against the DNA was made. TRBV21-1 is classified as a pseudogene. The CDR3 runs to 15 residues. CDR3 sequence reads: CASSKARSGTDTQYF. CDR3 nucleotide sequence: TGTGCCAGCAGCAAAGCTCGGTCGGGGACAGATACGCAGTATTTT.

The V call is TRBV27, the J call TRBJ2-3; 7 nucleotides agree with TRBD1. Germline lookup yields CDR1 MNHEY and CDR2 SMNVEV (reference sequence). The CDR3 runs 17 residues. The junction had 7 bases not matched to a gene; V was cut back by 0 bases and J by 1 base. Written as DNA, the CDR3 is TGTGCCAGCAGTTTATCCCTCGGGACAGCCCGCACAGATACGCAGTATTTT. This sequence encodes CASSLSLGTARTDTQYF.

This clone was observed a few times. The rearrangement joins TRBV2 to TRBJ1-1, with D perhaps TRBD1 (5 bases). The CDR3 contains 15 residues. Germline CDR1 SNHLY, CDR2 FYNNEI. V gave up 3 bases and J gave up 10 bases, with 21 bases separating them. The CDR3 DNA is TGTGCCAGCAGTGATAATGGGGCTTGGGTTTCGGGAGCTTTCTTT. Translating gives CASSDNGAWVSGAFF.

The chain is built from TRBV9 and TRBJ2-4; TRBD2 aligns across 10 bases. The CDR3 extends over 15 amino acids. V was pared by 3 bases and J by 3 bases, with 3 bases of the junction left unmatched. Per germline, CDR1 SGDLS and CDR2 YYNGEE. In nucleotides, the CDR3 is TGTGCCAGCAGCGGCGAGCGGGAGGGCAAAAACATTCAGTACTTC. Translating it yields CASSGEREGKNIQYF.

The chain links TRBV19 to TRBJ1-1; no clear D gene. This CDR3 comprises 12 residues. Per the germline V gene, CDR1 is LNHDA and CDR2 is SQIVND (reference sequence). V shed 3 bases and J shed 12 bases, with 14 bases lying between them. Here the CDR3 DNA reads TGTGCCAGTAGTATTTGGCAGGCTGAGCCTTTCTTT. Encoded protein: CASSIWQAEPFF.

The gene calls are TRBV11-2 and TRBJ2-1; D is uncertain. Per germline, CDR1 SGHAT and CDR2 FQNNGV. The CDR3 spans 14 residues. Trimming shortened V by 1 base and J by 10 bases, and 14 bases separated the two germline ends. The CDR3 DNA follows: TGTGCCAGCAGCTTAGTAGACTCCATGAGGGAGCAGTTCTTC. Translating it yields CASSLVDSMREQFF. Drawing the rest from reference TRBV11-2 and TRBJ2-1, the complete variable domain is EAGVAQSPRYKIIEKRQSVAFWCNPISGHATLYWYQQILGQGPKLLIQFQNNGVVDDSQLPKDRFSAERLKGVDSTLKIQPAKLEDSAVYLCASSLVDSMREQFFGPGTRLTVL.

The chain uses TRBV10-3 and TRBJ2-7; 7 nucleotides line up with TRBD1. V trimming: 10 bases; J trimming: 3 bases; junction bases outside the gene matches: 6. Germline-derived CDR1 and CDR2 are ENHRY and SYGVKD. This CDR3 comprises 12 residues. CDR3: CATRQGGYEQYF. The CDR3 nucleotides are TGTGCCACTAGACAGGGCGGCTACGAGCAGTACTTC.